The rows below give T cell receptor beta chains drawn from one sample of a study of T cell responses to AZD1222 COVID-19 vaccine. Repertoires were generated with immunoSEQ multiplex PCR, while TCRdb's copy carries only in-frame clones and drops some. The sample yields fewer than 90,000 clones, 85% to 95% seen once. The source material was peripheral blood, sampled 28 days after the second AZD1222 dose. Receptors originate from an adult who received the AZD1222 COVID-19 vaccine. Both conserved end residues are part of each CDR3. The D gene is left open where the match is weak. Rows may omit the clone size; those that give it use once, few, many or a size class.

cdr3_aa	cdr3_nt	clone_size	cdr3_length	d_call	v_call	j_call
CASSPPNRGLFF	TGTGCCAGCAGCCCACCCAACAGGGGGCTGTTTTTT	NA	12	TRBD1	TRBV11-2	TRBJ2-2
CASSATGTSVYEQYF	TGTGCCAGCAGCGCCACCGGGACTAGCGTCTACGAGCAGTACTTC	NA	15	TRBD2	TRBV9	TRBJ2-7
CASSLGQIYEQYF	TGCGCCAGCAGCTTGGGGCAGATCTACGAGCAGTACTTC	NA	13	NA	TRBV5-1	TRBJ2-7
CASSYVPVDHRIPDTEAFF	TGCGCCAGCAGCTACGTCCCTGTCGACCACAGAATCCCCGACACTGAAGCTTTCTTT	NA	19	NA	TRBV5-1	TRBJ1-1
CASSESGTRSYGYTF	TGCGCCAGCTCCGAATCCGGGACACGCTCCTATGGCTACACCTTC	NA	15	NA	TRBV5-1	TRBJ1-2
CAWSVQRGAYTGELFF	TGTGCCTGGAGTGTACAGCGCGGGGCCTACACCGGGGAGCTGTTTTTT	NA	16	NA	TRBV30	TRBJ2-2
CSAVGLTGGLAGELFF	TGCAGCGCCGTGGGGCTGACAGGGGGGCTCGCCGGGGAGCTGTTTTTT	NA	16	TRBD1	TRBV29-1	TRBJ2-2
CASSLVGQGVWQPQHF	TGTGCCAGCAGCTTGGTCGGACAGGGGGTCTGGCAGCCCCAGCATTTT	medium-sized	16	TRBD1	TRBV5-8	TRBJ1-5
CASSLGTGLNTGELFF	TGTGCCAGCAGCTTAGGGACAGGGCTGAACACCGGGGAGCTGTTTTTT	NA	16	TRBD1	TRBV7-3	TRBJ2-2
CASSPDRGYGYTF	TGTGCCAGCTCACCAGACAGGGGCTATGGCTACACCTTC	NA	13	TRBD1	TRBV18	TRBJ1-2
CASSLDRSSYEQYF	TGTGCCAGCAGCTTGGACAGGAGCTCCTACGAGCAGTACTTC	NA	14	NA	TRBV5-4	TRBJ2-7
CASSLNGVAYNEQFF	TGTGCCAGCTCACTTAACGGGGTGGCCTACAATGAGCAGTTCTTC	once	15	NA	TRBV18	TRBJ2-1
CASSSNGVENTEAFF	TGTGCCAGCAGCTCAAACGGGGTGGAGAACACTGAAGCTTTCTTT	once	15	NA	TRBV7-3	TRBJ1-1
CASSMGHNEQFF	TGTGCCAGCAGCATGGGGCACAATGAGCAGTTCTTC	NA	12	NA	TRBV7-9	TRBJ2-1
CSVVEGRADTQYF	TGCAGCGTTGTTGAGGGGAGGGCAGATACGCAGTATTTT	NA	13	TRBD2	TRBV29-1	TRBJ2-3
CASSGMLNTEAFF	TGTGCCAGTAGTGGGATGCTAAACACTGAAGCTTTCTTT	once	13	NA	TRBV19	TRBJ1-1
CASRPGQNNQPQHF	TGTGCCAGCAGGCCGGGACAGAACAATCAGCCCCAGCATTTT	NA	14	TRBD1	TRBV6-5	TRBJ1-5
CATSDSGQGFSGELFF	TGTGCCACCAGTGATTCCGGACAGGGTTTTTCCGGGGAGCTGTTTTTT	NA	16	TRBD1	TRBV24-1	TRBJ2-2
CASRGGTANYGYTF	TGTGCCAGTAGGGGGGGGACAGCAAACTATGGCTACACCTTC	NA	14	TRBD1	TRBV19	TRBJ1-2